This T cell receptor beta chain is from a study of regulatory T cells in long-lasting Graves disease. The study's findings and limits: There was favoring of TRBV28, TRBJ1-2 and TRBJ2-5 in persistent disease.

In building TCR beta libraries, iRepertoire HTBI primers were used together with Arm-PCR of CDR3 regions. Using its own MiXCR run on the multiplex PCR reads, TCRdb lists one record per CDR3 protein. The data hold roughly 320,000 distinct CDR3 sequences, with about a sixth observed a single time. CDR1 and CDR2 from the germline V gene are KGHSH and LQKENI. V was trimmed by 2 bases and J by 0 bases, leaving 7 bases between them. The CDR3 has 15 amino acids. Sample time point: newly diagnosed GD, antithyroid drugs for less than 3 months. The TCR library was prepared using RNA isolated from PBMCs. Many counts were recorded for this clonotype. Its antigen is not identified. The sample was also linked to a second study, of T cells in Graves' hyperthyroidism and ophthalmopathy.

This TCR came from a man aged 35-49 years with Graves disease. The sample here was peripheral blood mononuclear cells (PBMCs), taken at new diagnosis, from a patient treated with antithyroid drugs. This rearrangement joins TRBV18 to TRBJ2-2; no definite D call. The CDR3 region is CASSPNRANTGELFF. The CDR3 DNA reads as TGTGCCAGCTCACCAAACAGAGCGAACACCGGGGAGCTGTTTTTT.